This T cell receptor (beta chain) emerged from a study of blood T cell repertoires in COVID-19. Some clones are missing from TCRdb's copy, which holds only in-frame ones; the method was immunoSEQ multiplex PCR. The repertoire holds approximately 26,000 clones, with about nine tenths as singletons. Germline V lookup: CDR1 MDHEN, CDR2 SYDVKM. V lost 5 bases and J lost 0, with 6 bases in between. CDR3 length: 13 amino acids. The chain carries TRBV28 and TRBJ2-3; D unresolved. The TCR originated in a human donor in a cohort sampled during active COVID-19. The donor label of this sample is uncertain. The sequenced material came from peripheral blood. This CDR3 is CASSLLSTDTQYF. Written as DNA, the CDR3 is TGTGCCAGCAGTCTCCTGAGCACAGATACGCAGTATTTT.